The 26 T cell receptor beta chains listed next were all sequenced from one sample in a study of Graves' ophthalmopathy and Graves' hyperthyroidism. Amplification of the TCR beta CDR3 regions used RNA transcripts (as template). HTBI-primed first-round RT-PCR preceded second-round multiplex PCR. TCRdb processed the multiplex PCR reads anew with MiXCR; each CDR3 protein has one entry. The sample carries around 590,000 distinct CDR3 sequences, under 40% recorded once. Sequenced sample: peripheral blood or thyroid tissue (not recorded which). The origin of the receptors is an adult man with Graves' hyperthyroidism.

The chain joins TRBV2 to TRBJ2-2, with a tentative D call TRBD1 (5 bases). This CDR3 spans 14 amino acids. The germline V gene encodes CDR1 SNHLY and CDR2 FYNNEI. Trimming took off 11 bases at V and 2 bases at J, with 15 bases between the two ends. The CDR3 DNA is TGTGCCTGGAGTAAGGGGAAAAACACCGGGGAGCTGTTTTTT. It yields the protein CAWSKGKNTGELFF.

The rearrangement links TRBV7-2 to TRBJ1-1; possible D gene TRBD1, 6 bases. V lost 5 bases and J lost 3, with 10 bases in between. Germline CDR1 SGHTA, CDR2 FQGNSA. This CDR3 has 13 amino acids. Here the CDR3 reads CASSARTDTEAFF. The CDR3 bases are TGTGCCAGCAGCGCCCGGACAGACACTGAAGCTTTCTTT.

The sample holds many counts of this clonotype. CDR3 residues: CSGRDSWNTEAFF. DNA for the CDR3: TGCAGCGGAAGGGACAGTTGGAACACTGAAGCTTTCTTT. The J gene is TRBJ1-1, the V gene TRBV29-1; TRBD1 agrees at 7 bases. The trim removed 7 bases at V and 1 base at J, leaving 6 bases unmatched. CDR1 is SQVTM and CDR2 is ANQGSEA in the germline V gene. This CDR3 is built from 13 residues.

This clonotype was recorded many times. CDR3 nucleotide sequence: TGTGCCAGCAGATCTTTGCATAGGACCACCTCTGCTGGGGCCAACGTCCTGACTTTC. Translation: CASRSLHRTTSAGANVLTF. V usage is TRBV6-5 and J usage is TRBJ2-6; D is uncertain. CDR1 and CDR2 (germline): MNHEY, SVGAGI. Trimming stripped 6 bases from V and 2 bases from J, with 23 bases between. CDR3 length: 19 residues.

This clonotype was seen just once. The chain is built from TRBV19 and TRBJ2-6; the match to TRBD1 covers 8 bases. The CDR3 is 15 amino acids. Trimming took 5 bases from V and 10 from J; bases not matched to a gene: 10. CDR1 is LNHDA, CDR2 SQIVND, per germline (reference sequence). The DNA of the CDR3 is TGTGCCAGTAGTCTGGACTTGGACAGGGTGAACGTCCTGACTTTC. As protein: CASSLDLDRVNVLTF.

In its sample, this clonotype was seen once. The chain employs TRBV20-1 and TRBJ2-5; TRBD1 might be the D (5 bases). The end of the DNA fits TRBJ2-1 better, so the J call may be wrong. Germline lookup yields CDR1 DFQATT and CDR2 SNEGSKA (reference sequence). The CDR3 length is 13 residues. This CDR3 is CSARVVGVDEQFF. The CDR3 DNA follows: TGCAGTGCTAGAGTGGTAGGGGTTGATGAGCAGTTCTTC.

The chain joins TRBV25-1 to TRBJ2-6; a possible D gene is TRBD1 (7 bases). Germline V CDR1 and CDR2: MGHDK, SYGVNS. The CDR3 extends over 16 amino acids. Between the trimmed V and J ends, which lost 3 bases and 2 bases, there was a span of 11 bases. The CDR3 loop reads CASSEQGGPGANVLTF. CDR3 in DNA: TGTGCCAGCAGTGAGCAGGGGGGCCCTGGGGCCAACGTCCTGACTTTC.

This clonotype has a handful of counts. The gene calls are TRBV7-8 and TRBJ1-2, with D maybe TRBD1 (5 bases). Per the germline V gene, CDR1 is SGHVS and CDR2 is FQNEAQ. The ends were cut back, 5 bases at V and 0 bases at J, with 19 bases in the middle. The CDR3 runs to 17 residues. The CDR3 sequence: CASSPVGWQGANYGYTF. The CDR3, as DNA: TGTGCCAGCAGCCCAGTCGGGTGGCAGGGAGCTAACTATGGCTACACCTTC.

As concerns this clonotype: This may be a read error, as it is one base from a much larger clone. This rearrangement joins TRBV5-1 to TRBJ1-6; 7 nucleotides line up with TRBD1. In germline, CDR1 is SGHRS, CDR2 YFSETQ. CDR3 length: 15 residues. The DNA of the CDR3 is TGCGCCATCAGCTTGGCCCAGGGGGAGGAATCACCCCTCCACTTT. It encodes CAISLAQGEESPLHF.

CDR3 bases: TGCAGCGTTGCCGGGACTAGCAGGGAGACCCAGTACTTC. Its translation is CSVAGTSRETQYF. This chain links TRBV29-1 with TRBJ2-5; 9 nucleotides match TRBD2. In germline, CDR1 is SQVTM, CDR2 ANQGSEA. After removal of 4 bases from V and 5 bases from J, the junction contained 5 bases not matched to a gene. This CDR3 is 13 amino acids long.

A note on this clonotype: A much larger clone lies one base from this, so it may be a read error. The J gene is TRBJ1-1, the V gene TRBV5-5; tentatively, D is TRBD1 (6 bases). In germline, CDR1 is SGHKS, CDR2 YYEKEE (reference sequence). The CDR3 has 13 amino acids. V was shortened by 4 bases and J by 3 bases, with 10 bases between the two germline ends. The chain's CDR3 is CASSAEGDTEAFF. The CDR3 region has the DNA TGTGCCAGCAGCGCCGAGGGGGACACTGAAGCTTTCTTT.

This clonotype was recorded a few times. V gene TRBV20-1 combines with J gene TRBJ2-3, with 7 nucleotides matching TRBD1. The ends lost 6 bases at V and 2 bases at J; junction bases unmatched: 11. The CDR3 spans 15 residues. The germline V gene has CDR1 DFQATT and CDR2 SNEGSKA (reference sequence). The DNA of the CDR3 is TGCAGTGCGGTTCGGGACAGCGATTACACAGATACGCAGTATTTT. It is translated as CSAVRDSDYTDTQYF.

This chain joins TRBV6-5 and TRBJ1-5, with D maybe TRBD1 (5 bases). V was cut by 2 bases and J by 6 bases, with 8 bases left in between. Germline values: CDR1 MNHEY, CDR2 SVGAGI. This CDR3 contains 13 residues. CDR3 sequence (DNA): TGTGCCAGCAGTTACGGCAGGGCTCAGCCCCAGCATTTT. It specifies CASSYGRAQPQHF.

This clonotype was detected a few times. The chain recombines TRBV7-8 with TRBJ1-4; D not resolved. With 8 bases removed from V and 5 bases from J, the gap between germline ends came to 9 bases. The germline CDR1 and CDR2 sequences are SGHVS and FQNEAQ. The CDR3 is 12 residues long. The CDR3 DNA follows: TGTGCCAGCGGGGTAACGAATGAAAAACTGTTTTTT. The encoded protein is CASGVTNEKLFF.

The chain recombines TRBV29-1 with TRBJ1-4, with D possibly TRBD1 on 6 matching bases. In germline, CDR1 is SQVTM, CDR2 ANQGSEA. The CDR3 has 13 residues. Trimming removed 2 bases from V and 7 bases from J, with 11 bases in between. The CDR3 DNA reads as TGCAGCGTTGAACTCCCGGGGGCTGAAAAACTGTTTTTT. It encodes CSVELPGAEKLFF.

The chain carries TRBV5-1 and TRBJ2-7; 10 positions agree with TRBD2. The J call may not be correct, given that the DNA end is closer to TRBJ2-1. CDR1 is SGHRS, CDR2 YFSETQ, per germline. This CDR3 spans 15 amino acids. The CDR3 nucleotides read TGCGCCAGCAGCAAAGAGCGGGGGGGCCCCGATGAGCAGTTCTTC. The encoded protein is CASSKERGGPDEQFF.

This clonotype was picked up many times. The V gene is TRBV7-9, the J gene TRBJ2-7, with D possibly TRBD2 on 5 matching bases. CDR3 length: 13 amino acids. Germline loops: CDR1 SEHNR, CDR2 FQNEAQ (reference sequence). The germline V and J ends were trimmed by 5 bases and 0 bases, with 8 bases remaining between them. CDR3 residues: CASSGLNSYEQYF. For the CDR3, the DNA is TGTGCCAGCAGCGGACTTAACTCCTACGAGCAGTACTTC.

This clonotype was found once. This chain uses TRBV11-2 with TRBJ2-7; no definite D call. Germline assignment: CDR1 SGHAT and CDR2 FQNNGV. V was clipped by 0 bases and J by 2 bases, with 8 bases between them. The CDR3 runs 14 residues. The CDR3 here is CASSLEYTTYEQYF. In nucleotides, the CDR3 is TGTGCCAGCAGCTTAGAATATACTACCTACGAGCAGTACTTC.

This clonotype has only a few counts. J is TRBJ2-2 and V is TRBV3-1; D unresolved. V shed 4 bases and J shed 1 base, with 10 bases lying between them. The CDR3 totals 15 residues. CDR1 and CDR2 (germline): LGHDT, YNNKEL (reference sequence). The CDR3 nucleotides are TGTGCCAGCAGCCCCCTCTCGGTGAACACCGGGGAGCTGTTTTTT. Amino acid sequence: CASSPLSVNTGELFF.

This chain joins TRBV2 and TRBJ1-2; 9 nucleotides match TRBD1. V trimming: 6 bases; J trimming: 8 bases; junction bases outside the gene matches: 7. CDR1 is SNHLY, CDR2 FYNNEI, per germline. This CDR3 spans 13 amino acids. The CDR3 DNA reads TGTGCCAGCAGACCACAGGGGGCAGAGGGCTACACCTTC. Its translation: CASRPQGAEGYTF.

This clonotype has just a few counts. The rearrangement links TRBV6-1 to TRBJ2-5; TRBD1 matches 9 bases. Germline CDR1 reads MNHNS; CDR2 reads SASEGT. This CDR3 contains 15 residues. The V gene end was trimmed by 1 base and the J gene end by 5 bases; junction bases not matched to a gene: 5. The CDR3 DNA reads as TGTGCCAGCAGTGAAGAGTGGACAGGGGTGGAGACCCAGTACTTC. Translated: CASSEEWTGVETQYF.

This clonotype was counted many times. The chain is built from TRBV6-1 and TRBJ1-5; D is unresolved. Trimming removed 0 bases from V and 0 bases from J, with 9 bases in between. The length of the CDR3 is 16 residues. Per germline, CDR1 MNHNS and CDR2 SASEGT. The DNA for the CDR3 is TGTGCCAGCAGTGAAGCGGTCGGGTCTAGCAATCAGCCCCAGCATTTT. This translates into CASSEAVGSSNQPQHF.

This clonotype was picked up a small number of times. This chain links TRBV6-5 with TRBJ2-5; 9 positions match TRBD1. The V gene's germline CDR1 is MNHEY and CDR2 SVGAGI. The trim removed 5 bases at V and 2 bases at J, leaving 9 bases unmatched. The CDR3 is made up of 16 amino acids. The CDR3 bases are TGTGCCAGCAGTGAAATTACAGGGGGCGGACAAGAGACCCAGTACTTC. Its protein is CASSEITGGGQETQYF.

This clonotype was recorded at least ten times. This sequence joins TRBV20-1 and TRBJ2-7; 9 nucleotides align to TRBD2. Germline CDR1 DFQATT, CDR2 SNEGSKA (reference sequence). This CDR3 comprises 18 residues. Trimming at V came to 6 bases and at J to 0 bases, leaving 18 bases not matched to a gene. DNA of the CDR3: TGCAGTGCCCAGACGGGTGGGGTAGCGGGGGTTAACTCCTACGAGCAGTACTTC. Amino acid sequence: CSAQTGGVAGVNSYEQYF.

This chain's CDR3 is CASSLGTDGQETQYF. CDR3 in DNA: TGTGCCAGCAGCTTAGGGACGGATGGGCAAGAGACCCAGTACTTC. The chain employs TRBV7-9 and TRBJ2-5; D is undetermined. Germline V gene lookup returns CDR1 SEHNR and CDR2 FQNEAQ (reference sequence). With 1 base removed from V and 2 bases from J, the gap between germline ends came to 11 bases. This CDR3 is built from 15 residues.

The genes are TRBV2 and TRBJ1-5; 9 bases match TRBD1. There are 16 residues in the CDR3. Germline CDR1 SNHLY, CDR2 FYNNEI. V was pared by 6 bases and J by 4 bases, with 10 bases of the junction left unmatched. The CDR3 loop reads CASRGTGTGRNQPQHF. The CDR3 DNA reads TGTGCCAGCAGGGGGACCGGGACAGGGAGGAATCAGCCCCAGCATTTT.